This passage covers 27 T cell receptor beta chains from one sample sequenced in a study of T cell changes during pregnancy in multiple sclerosis. Sequenced by immunoSEQ multiplex PCR; TCRdb stores in-frame clones only, minus some. The repertoire holds some 93,000 clones, approximately 92% seen once, with 2% to 2.5% in the top ten. This material consisted of peripheral blood, taken after pregnancy. The receptors here all came from a female donor with multiple sclerosis, enrolled in a pregnancy study.

The chain joins TRBV7-9 to TRBJ1-3; D uncertain. From germline, CDR1 is SEHNR and CDR2 FQNEAQ (reference sequence). Trimming stripped 3 bases from V and 0 bases from J, with 15 bases between. The CDR3 has 17 residues. The CDR3, as DNA: TGTGCCAGCAGCTTCCCTCAGGATGTCTACTCTGGAAACACCATATATTTT. Translating it yields CASSFPQDVYSGNTIYF.

V is TRBV5-1 and J is TRBJ2-3; TRBD2 aligns across 12 bases. V shed 2 bases and J 2 bases; nucleotides not matched to a gene: 3. CDR3 length equals 16 residues. Germline V gene data show CDR1 as SGHRS and CDR2 as YFSETQ. The CDR3 is CASSFTSGRTTDTQYF. The DNA of the CDR3 is TGCGCCAGCAGCTTCACTAGCGGGAGGACCACAGATACGCAGTATTTT.

V is TRBV6-6 and J is TRBJ2-3; D possibly corresponds to TRBD2 (6 bases). The CDR3 is 11 residues long. With 8 bases removed from V and 3 bases from J, the gap between germline ends came to 6 bases. CDR1 is MNHNY and CDR2 is SVGAGI in the germline V gene (reference sequence). The CDR3 DNA reads TGTGCCAGCGGAGGGACAGATACGCAGTATTTT. Residues: CASGGTDTQYF.

The chain is built from TRBV7-7 and TRBJ1-1, with a tentative D call TRBD1 (6 bases). Germline CDR1 reads SSHAT; CDR2 reads FNYEAQ (reference sequence). This CDR3 region has 13 residues. This CDR3 is CDRRGGWGTEAFF. CDR3 bases: TGTGACAGACGGGGGGGCTGGGGGACTGAAGCTTTCTTT.

This chain links TRBV30 with TRBJ1-4; D is unclear. Germline lookup yields CDR1 GTSNPN and CDR2 SVGIG (reference sequence). This CDR3 contains 13 residues. Trimming took off 3 bases at V and 8 bases at J, with 13 bases between the two ends. The CDR3 DNA is TGTGCCTGGAGCGAGGGATTGAAGGAAAAACTGTTTTTT. It yields the protein CAWSEGLKEKLFF.

This clone was counted a single time. The chain carries TRBV18 and TRBJ1-1; perhaps TRBD1 as D (5 bases). Germline-derived CDR1 and CDR2 are KGHSH and LQKENI. The V gene lost 3 bases and the J gene lost 11 bases, with 13 bases spanning the gap. The length of the CDR3 is 12 residues. CDR3 residues: CASSPGGMEAFF. CDR3 DNA: TGTGCCAGCTCACCCGGGGGAATGGAGGCTTTCTTT.

This chain connects TRBV5-1 to TRBJ1-6, with D maybe TRBD1 (5 bases). This CDR3 is 14 amino acids long. The V gene's germline CDR1 is SGHRS and CDR2 YFSETQ. The ends were cut back, 0 bases at V and 9 bases at J, with 10 bases in the middle. CDR3 DNA: TGCGCCAGCAGCTTGGCTGGGAGGGGTTCACCCCTCCACTTT. Its translation: CASSLAGRGSPLHF.

CDR3 loop: CSGLAGFSYNEQFF. CDR3 sequence (DNA): TGCAGCGGACTAGCGGGGTTCTCCTACAATGAGCAGTTCTTC. The V and J genes are TRBV29-1 and TRBJ2-1; 11 positions match TRBD2. This CDR3 region has 14 residues. In germline, CDR1 is SQVTM, CDR2 ANQGSEA. The V and J ends lost 7 bases and 0 bases, in that order; junction bases with no gene match: 2.

The rearrangement links TRBV2 to TRBJ1-2; D is ambiguous. V dropped 7 bases and J dropped 4 bases, with 13 bases sitting between them. CDR3 length: 13 residues. Germline V gives CDR1 SNHLY, CDR2 FYNNEI. As DNA, the CDR3 is TGTGCCAGCAACCCGGGGAGCTCCTATGGCTACACCTTC. Encoded protein: CASNPGSSYGYTF.

This chain links TRBV6-5 with TRBJ2-1; D may be TRBD1 (7 bases). This CDR3 has 13 amino acids. V lost 6 bases and J 9 bases, leaving 15 bases between the germline ends. The germline CDR1 and CDR2 sequences are MNHEY and SVGAGI. The CDR3 region has the DNA TGTGCCAGCAGATTTGGGACAGCGGGTGAGCAGTTCTTC. Its protein is CASRFGTAGEQFF.

As DNA, the CDR3 is TGTGCCAGCAGCCAAGTGAGGGTCCAGCGGGGGGGCCGGTCCTACAATGAGCAGTTCTTC. As protein: CASSQVRVQRGGRSYNEQFF. The J gene is TRBJ2-1, the V gene TRBV4-2, with 10 positions matching TRBD2. The CDR3 contains 20 residues. The trim removed 1 base at V and 1 base at J, leaving 13 bases unmatched. Germline CDR1 and CDR2: LGHNA and YNFKEQ.

The chain recombines TRBV6-1 with TRBJ1-1; D uncertain. Per the germline V gene, CDR1 is MNHNS and CDR2 is SASEGT. V gave up 3 bases and J gave up 5 bases, with 13 bases separating them. This CDR3 comprises 14 residues. The CDR3 loop is CASSDGWARTEAFF. The CDR3 bases are TGTGCCAGCAGTGACGGATGGGCTCGGACTGAAGCTTTCTTT.

This clone was detected only once. CDR3 region: CASSDEGQSYNSPLHF. The DNA for the CDR3 is TGTGCCAGCAGCGACGAGGGACAGTCCTATAATTCACCCCTCCACTTT. The chain recombines TRBV5-8 with TRBJ1-6; 7 nucleotides agree with TRBD1. J was trimmed by 1 base and V by 4 bases; bases with no gene match: 5. The CDR3 is 16 amino acids. The germline V gene encodes CDR1 SGHTS and CDR2 YDEGEE. Based on the CDR3 plus reference TRBV5-8 and TRBJ1-6, the full variable domain is EAGVTQSPTHLIKTRGQQATLRCSPISGHTSVYWYQQALGLGLQFLLWYDEGEERNRGNFPPRFSGRQFPNYSSELNVNALELEDSALYLCASSDEGQSYNSPLHFGNGTRLTVT.

The CDR3 is CASSRSGGEETQYF. CDR3 DNA sequence: TGCGCCAGCAGCCGGAGCGGGGGGGAAGAGACCCAGTACTTC. The genes are TRBV5-1 and TRBJ2-5; 10 nucleotides align to TRBD2. The V segment lost 4 bases and the J segment 3 bases; nucleotides outside the gene matches: 3. The CDR3 has 14 residues. The germline CDR1 and CDR2 sequences are SGHRS and YFSETQ.

J is TRBJ1-1 and V is TRBV5-6; tentatively, D is TRBD1 (5 bases). This CDR3 has 11 amino acids. From germline, CDR1 is SGHDT and CDR2 YYEEEE. Trimming stripped 4 bases from V and 8 bases from J, with 9 bases between. The CDR3 sequence: CASSRGEEAFF. The CDR3 bases are TGTGCCAGCAGCCGGGGGGAAGAAGCTTTCTTT.

The V and J genes are TRBV7-8 and TRBJ2-1; 11 bases fit TRBD2. Germline CDR1 and CDR2: SGHVS and FQNEAQ. The length of the CDR3 is 15 residues. Losses at the gene ends were 2 bases for V and 5 bases for J; bases not matched to a gene: 2. The CDR3 DNA reads as TGTGCCAGCAGCTTAACTAGCGGGAGTCACAATGAGCAGTTCTTC. The encoded protein is CASSLTSGSHNEQFF.

The CDR3 nucleotides are TGTGCCAGCTCACCACTAGCGGGGGCGATACTCAATGAGCAGTTCTTC. Its protein product is CASSPLAGAILNEQFF. The chain couples TRBV18 to TRBJ2-1, with 9 bases fitting TRBD2. With V trimmed by 1 base and J by 6 bases, 7 bases remained unmatched. The CDR3 is made up of 16 amino acids. Germline V lookup: CDR1 KGHSH, CDR2 LQKENI.

The rearrangement joins TRBV6-1 to TRBJ2-1, with TRBD2 identical over 7 bases. The CDR3 is 13 amino acids. Trimming at V came to 5 bases and at J to 8 bases, leaving 6 bases not matched to a gene. Germline lookup yields CDR1 MNHNS and CDR2 SASEGT. Here the CDR3 reads CASSLTSAHEQFF. The CDR3 DNA is TGTGCCAGCAGTCTCACTAGCGCCCATGAGCAGTTCTTC.

This clone has just one count. This sequence joins TRBV27 and TRBJ1-4, with TRBD1 identical over 7 bases. CDR3 size: 15 residues. Germline CDR1 is MNHEY and CDR2 is SMNVEV (reference sequence). V was pared by 5 bases and J by 4 bases, with 7 bases of the junction left unmatched. The CDR3 nucleotides read TGTGCCAGCAGTACGGGGACAGCGAATAATGAAAAACTGTTTTTT. It is translated as CASSTGTANNEKLFF.

The chain is built from TRBV5-1 and TRBJ2-1; the D gene is possibly TRBD1 (5 bases). The V end lost 5 bases, the J end lost 0 bases, and 12 bases lay between the germline ends. The CDR3 covers 15 residues. CDR1 and CDR2 from the germline V gene are SGHRS and YFSETQ. CDR3 nucleotides: TGCGCCAGCAGGATCACAGGTAGCTCCTACAATGAGCAGTTCTTC. Translating gives CASRITGSSYNEQFF. Using reference TRBV5-1 and TRBJ2-1 for the parts outside the CDR3, the full variable domain is KAGVTQTPRYLIKTRGQQVTLSCSPISGHRSVSWYQQTPGQGLQFLFEYFSETQRNKGNFPGRFSGRQFSNSRSEMNVSTLELGDSALYLCASRITGSSYNEQFFGPGTRLTVL.

This chain joins TRBV11-2 and TRBJ2-7; 7 bases match TRBD2. The CDR3 totals 14 residues. The germline CDR1 and CDR2 sequences are SGHAT and FQNNGV. J was trimmed by 3 bases and V by 5 bases; bases with no gene match: 7. The CDR3 reads CASSQIAGNYEQYF. The DNA of the CDR3 is TGTGCCAGCAGCCAAATAGCGGGTAACTACGAGCAGTACTTC.

CDR3 in amino acids: CSVSRGQEKLFF. CDR3 sequence (DNA): TGCAGCGTCTCTAGGGGACAGGAAAAACTGTTTTTT. The J gene is TRBJ1-4, the V gene TRBV29-1; TRBD1 agrees at 7 bases. The germline V gene has CDR1 SQVTM and CDR2 ANQGSEA. With 6 bases clipped from V and 8 bases from J, the junction kept 6 bases outside the gene matches. CDR3 length equals 12 residues.

This chain uses TRBV7-2 with TRBJ2-3; TRBD2 matches at 7 bases. CDR1 is SGHTA, CDR2 FQGNSA, per germline. There are 14 residues in the CDR3. J was trimmed by 5 bases and V by 6 bases; bases with no gene match: 8. In DNA form, the CDR3 reads TGTGCCAGCAGATTGGGGGGGTTAGGAGATACGCAGTATTTT. Its translation is CASRLGGLGDTQYF.

The chain joins TRBV30 to TRBJ2-5; the D is unclear. Germline CDR1 reads GTSNPN; CDR2 reads SVGIG (reference sequence). The CDR3 contains 13 residues. V lost 1 base to trimming and J lost 5 bases, with 11 bases between them. For the CDR3, the DNA is TGTGCCTGGAGTGAAGTAGGCGGTGAGACCCAGTACTTC. Its translation is CAWSEVGGETQYF.

V gene TRBV6-5 combines with J gene TRBJ2-3, with a possible D match to TRBD2 (5 bases). V was trimmed by 2 bases and J by 6 bases, leaving 9 bases between them. This CDR3 spans 13 amino acids. From germline, CDR1 is MNHEY and CDR2 SVGAGI. The CDR3 DNA reads as TGTGCCAGCAGTTACACCCGAGGGGATACGCAGTATTTT. Translating gives CASSYTRGDTQYF.

This chain joins TRBV2 and TRBJ1-6; 9 nucleotides match TRBD1. Germline-derived CDR1 and CDR2 are SNHLY and FYNNEI. J gave up 9 bases and V 6 bases, and 15 bases lay outside the gene matches. This CDR3 spans 17 amino acids. The CDR3 DNA is TGTGCCAGCAGGTTAAACAGGGGGCAAGGAGCGGGTTCACCCCTCCACTTT. Residues: CASRLNRGQGAGSPLHF. The whole variable domain, filled in from reference TRBV2 and TRBJ1-6, reads EPEVTQTPSHQVTQMGQEVILRCVPISNHLYFYWYRQILGQKVEFLVSFYNNEISEKSEIFDDQFSVERPDGSNFTLKIRSTKLEDSAMYFCASRLNRGQGAGSPLHFGNGTRLTVT.

The chain has TRBV6-5 and TRBJ1-2; D not resolved. The CDR3 has 11 amino acids. The germline V gene encodes CDR1 MNHEY and CDR2 SVGAGI. Trimming shortened V by 6 bases and J by 8 bases, and 10 bases separated the two germline ends. As DNA, the CDR3 is TGTGCCAGCAGGGATGAGCGCGGCTACACCTTC. Amino acid sequence: CASRDERGYTF.